A selection of T cell receptor beta chains follows, all from one sample in a study of neurological immune-mediated disorders. Using its own MiXCR run on the 5' RACE reads, TCRdb lists one record per CDR3 protein. The table includes tens of thousands of distinct CDR3 sequences, roughly 7.3% detected once. Sequenced sample: PBMCs. The receptors here all came from a woman in her thirties or forties in good health. The CDR3 runs from the conserved cysteine through the conserved F or W. The D gene is left open where the match is weak. Each size is once, few, many, or a class for an expanded clone.

clone_size	cdr3_length	d_call	v_call	j_call	cdr3_aa	cdr3_nt
many	12	.	TRBV29-1	TRBJ2-5	CSVDSGSETQYF	TGCAGCGTTGATTCTGGGTCAGAGACCCAGTACTTC
many	15	TRBD1	TRBV5-1	TRBJ1-3	CASSLEPGGLYTIYF	TGCGCCAGCAGCTTGGAGCCAGGGGGCCTATACACCATATATTTT
many	11	.	TRBV20-1	TRBJ2-1	CSQGTSNEQFF	TGCAGCCAGGGGACCTCCAATGAGCAGTTCTTC
many	16	.	TRBV5-1	TRBJ2-1	CASSLRGTVTYNEQFF	TGCGCCAGCAGCTTGAGGGGGACGGTAACCTACAATGAGCAGTTCTTC
few	14	.	TRBV20-1	TRBJ1-3	CSALARSSGNTIYF	TGCAGTGCCCTCGCCAGGAGCTCTGGAAACACCATATATTTT
many	16	TRBD2	TRBV27	TRBJ2-2	CASKPGLAGPTGELFF	TGTGCCAGCAAACCGGGACTAGCGGGACCCACCGGGGAGCTGTTTTTT
many	16	.	TRBV5-6	TRBJ2-1	CASRHTRFLSYNEQFF	TGTGCCAGCAGACATACCAGGTTTCTATCCTACAATGAGCAGTTCTTC
many	13	.	TRBV2	TRBJ1-5	CASSSGGNQPQHF	TGTGCCAGCAGTTCAGGGGGCAATCAGCCCCAGCATTTT
many	17	TRBD2	TRBV18	TRBJ2-1	CASSPTTSGGSYNEQFF	TGTGCCAGCTCACCAACAACGTCGGGGGGGTCCTACAATGAGCAGTTCTTC
many	14	.	TRBV6-5	TRBJ1-1	CASSYGTLNTEAFF	TGTGCCAGCAGTTACGGGACATTGAACACTGAAGCTTTCTTT